Below are 29 T cell receptor beta chains sequenced from a single sample in a study of T cells in Graves' hyperthyroidism and ophthalmopathy. Amplification targeted TCR beta CDR3 regions from RNA transcripts. First-round RT-PCR of the TCR CDR3 relied on the HTBI primer set. TCRdb re-derived calls from the multiplex PCR reads in MiXCR, one entry per CDR3 protein. The table includes fewer than 850,000 distinct CDR3 sequences, 15% to 20% detected once. Sequencing was done on a sample of blood. These receptors were taken from a man in his fifties or sixties with Graves' hyperthyroidism.

The J gene is TRBJ2-7, the V gene TRBV30; D gene uncertain. Per germline, CDR1 GTSNPN and CDR2 SVGIG (reference sequence). Trimming stripped 0 bases from V and 0 bases from J, with 15 bases between. This CDR3 is built from 16 residues. The CDR3: CAWSVRGQVSSYEQYF. CDR3 coding DNA: TGTGCCTGGAGTGTACGTGGGCAGGTCAGCTCCTACGAGCAGTACTTC.

This clonotype was detected many times. The CDR3 reads CASSITYTSTEAFF. The CDR3 DNA is TGTGCCAGTAGCATAACATATACCTCAACTGAAGCTTTCTTT. The chain is built from TRBV19 and TRBJ1-1; the D is unclear. CDR3 length: 14 residues. CDR1 LNHDA and CDR2 SQIVND come from the germline V gene (reference sequence). The V and J ends lost 6 bases and 5 bases respectively, with 16 bases between them.

There are many counts of this clonotype. Here the CDR3 reads CASSLDFGESYTF. The CDR3 DNA is TGTGCCAGCAGCTTAGATTTCGGGGAGAGCTACACCTTC. The chain has TRBV11-2 and TRBJ1-2; the D is unclear. CDR1 and CDR2 from the germline V gene are SGHAT and FQNNGV. The ends were cut back, 0 bases at V and 9 bases at J, with 11 bases in the middle. The CDR3 extends over 13 amino acids.

This clonotype was seen repeatedly, ten times or more. The V gene is TRBV12-3 or TRBV12-4, the J gene TRBJ1-2; TRBD1 agrees at 9 bases. The CDR3 has 13 residues. V lost 5 bases and J lost 6; bases outside the gene matches: 4. CDR3 loop: CASSPRDRDGYTF. The CDR3 bases are TGTGCCAGCAGTCCGCGGGACAGGGATGGCTACACCTTC.

Ten or more counts support this clonotype. The chain uses TRBV5-4 and TRBJ2-7; D unclear. CDR1 is SGHNT and CDR2 is YYREEE in the germline V gene (reference sequence). Trimming cost V 4 bases and J 1 base, with 9 bases left between them. This CDR3 is 13 amino acids long. CDR3 in amino acids: CASSPTSSYEQYF. In DNA form, the CDR3 reads TGTGCCAGCAGCCCCACTTCTTCCTACGAGCAGTACTTC.

To note about this clonotype: The germline gene is not matched at one end of the junction; a read error may be the cause. The J gene is TRBJ2-5, the V gene TRBV2; D unresolved. The germline gives CDR1 SNHLY, CDR2 FYNNEI. CDR3 length: 11 residues. This chain's CDR3 is CANSDEETQYF. CDR3 coding DNA: TGTGCCAACAGTGATGAGGAGACCCAGTACTTC.

This clonotype has just a few counts. The CDR3 DNA reads TGTGCCTGGAGTGTGGGGAGAAGTTACGAGCAGTACTTC. This gives the protein CAWSVGRSYEQYF. V and J are TRBV30 and TRBJ2-7; D might be TRBD2 (5 bases). CDR1 and CDR2 (germline): GTSNPN, SVGIG (reference sequence). Trimming stripped 0 bases from V and 4 bases from J, with 10 bases between. The CDR3 is 13 residues long.

This clonotype was detected ten times or more. The chain uses TRBV11-2 and TRBJ1-1; D ambiguous. The length of the CDR3 is 15 residues. V lost 3 bases and J lost 4, with 15 bases in between. Germline lookup yields CDR1 SGHAT and CDR2 FQNNGV. The CDR3, as DNA: TGTGCCAGCAGCTTCCGTTCCCCGACCTTCACTGAAGCTTTCTTT. This sequence encodes CASSFRSPTFTEAFF.

Only a few counts were recorded for this clonotype. The chain joins TRBV20-1 to TRBJ1-5; D perhaps matches TRBD1 (6 bases). The CDR3 totals 15 residues. CDR1 and CDR2 (germline): DFQATT, SNEGSKA (reference sequence). V lost 6 bases and J lost 3, with 18 bases in between. The CDR3 DNA follows: TGCAGTGCCACTTCCCGCACAGGGAACAATCAGCCCCAGCATTTT. Protein sequence: CSATSRTGNNQPQHF.

This clonotype was observed at least ten times. The chain links TRBV24-1 to TRBJ2-1; 9 bases map to TRBD2. The trim removed 0 bases at V and 4 bases at J, leaving 0 bases unmatched. CDR3 size: 15 residues. Per the germline V gene, CDR1 is KGHDR and CDR2 is SFDVKD. The CDR3 sequence: CATSDLTSGYNEQFF. Written as DNA, the CDR3 is TGTGCCACCAGTGATTTGACTAGCGGGTACAATGAGCAGTTCTTC.

This clonotype was counted many times. The chain has TRBV9 and TRBJ2-3; a possible D gene is TRBD1 (5 bases). V lost 0 bases and J 2 bases, leaving 10 bases between the germline ends. Germline V gene data show CDR1 as SGDLS and CDR2 as YYNGEE. The CDR3 has 15 residues. The CDR3 spells CASSVADKYTDTQYF. CDR3 DNA sequence: TGTGCCAGCAGCGTAGCGGACAAATACACAGATACGCAGTATTTT.

The table lists this clonotype with many counts. This chain joins TRBV20-1 and TRBJ2-1, with 8 bases identical to TRBD1. CDR1 and CDR2 (germline): DFQATT, SNEGSKA (reference sequence). V dropped 1 base and J dropped 0; count of bases not matched to a gene: 8. This CDR3 is 17 amino acids long. The CDR3 DNA sequence: TGCAGTGCTAGAGTGGCCGGCGGGACAGGCTCCTACAATGAGCAGTTCTTC. Translation: CSARVAGGTGSYNEQFF.

With regard to this clonotype: At one end the junction does not follow the germline gene, possibly because of a read error. The gene calls are TRBV9 and TRBJ1-1; the D is unclear. The V gene's germline CDR1 is SGDLS and CDR2 YYNGEE. This CDR3 has 12 residues. CDR3 sequence: CASSAVNAEAFF. CDR3 bases: TGTGCCAGCAGCGCAGTGAACGCTGAAGCTTTCTTT.

V and J are TRBV29-1 and TRBJ2-7; D possibly corresponds to TRBD1 (6 bases). Germline V gene data show CDR1 as SQVTM and CDR2 as ANQGSEA. Trimming stripped 0 bases from V and 7 bases from J, with 13 bases between. The CDR3 covers 13 residues. The CDR3 is CSVEETGWGEQYF. The CDR3 nucleotides are TGCAGCGTTGAAGAGACAGGTTGGGGGGAGCAGTACTTC.

This clonotype was found a few times. The junction and the germline gene differ at one end; a read error may be behind it. The V and J genes are TRBV6-9 and TRBJ2-1; D is possibly TRBD1 or TRBD2 (5 bases each). Germline loops: CDR1 MNHGY, CDR2 SVAAGI. CDR3 length: 17 residues. CDR3: CASSYEPIGTYPNEQFF. CDR3 in DNA: TGTGCCAGCAGTTACGAACCTATCGGGACCTACCCCAATGAACAGTTCTTC.

The genes are TRBV20-1 and TRBJ2-3; 13 bases map to TRBD2. Germline V gene sequence: CDR1 DFQATT, CDR2 SNEGSKA (reference sequence). The V and J ends lost 4 bases and 6 bases, in that order; junction bases with no gene match: 16. The CDR3 has 18 residues. CDR3 coding DNA: TGCAGTGCTAACACGGACAGGGGTACTAGCGGGAGGGCGGATACGCAGTATTTT. It codes for CSANTDRGTSGRADTQYF.

This clonotype was detected many times. This CDR3 reads CASSPEWGGITGELFF. The CDR3 DNA sequence: TGCGCCAGCAGCCCTGAATGGGGGGGCATCACCGGGGAGCTGTTTTTT. This rearrangement joins TRBV5-1 to TRBJ2-2; a weak D match, TRBD2 (7 bases). Trimming cost V 4 bases and J 4 bases, with 17 bases left between them. The V gene's germline CDR1 is SGHRS and CDR2 YFSETQ. This CDR3 region has 16 residues.

This clonotype was counted between two and nine times. The rearrangement links TRBV28 to TRBJ2-5; 14 nucleotides match TRBD2. CDR1 and CDR2 from the germline V gene are MDHEN and SYDVKM. The CDR3 covers 15 residues. Trimming cost V 11 bases and J 6 bases; bases outside gene matches: 11. CDR3 loop: CASFSRTSGRKTQYF. The CDR3 DNA follows: TGTGCCTCCTTCTCCCGGACTAGCGGGAGGAAGACCCAGTACTTC.

This clonotype was detected many times. This chain joins TRBV24-1 and TRBJ2-1; D is uncertain. V shed 3 bases and J shed 10 bases, with 18 bases lying between them. The CDR3 has 15 residues. Germline lookup yields CDR1 KGHDR and CDR2 SFDVKD. The CDR3 DNA sequence: TGTGCCACCAGTGATCCCTCTGTCGGAGTGGGGGAGCAGTTCTTC. It specifies CATSDPSVGVGEQFF.

The V and J genes are TRBV19 and TRBJ1-5, with TRBD1 identical over 8 bases. V trimming: 5 bases; J trimming: 7 bases; junction bases outside the gene matches: 10. Germline V CDR1 and CDR2: LNHDA, SQIVND (reference sequence). This CDR3 region has 15 residues. CDR3 sequence (DNA): TGTGCCAGTAGTCCAAGGACAGGGCAGTTCCAGCCCCAGCATTTT. This sequence encodes CASSPRTGQFQPQHF.

There are many counts of this clonotype. The chain couples TRBV27 to TRBJ1-1; no definite D call. There are 15 residues in the CDR3. V was clipped by 0 bases and J by 1 base, with 9 bases between them. Germline CDR1 reads MNHEY; CDR2 reads SMNVEV (reference sequence). The CDR3 protein is CASSLSGLPNTEAFF. The CDR3 DNA is TGTGCCAGCAGTTTATCTGGGCTACCGAACACTGAAGCTTTCTTT.

This clonotype has ten or more counts. The J gene is TRBJ1-1, the V gene TRBV12-3 or TRBV12-4; 7 bases match TRBD1. The CDR3 covers 13 residues. Unmatched junction bases numbered 2, after V lost 6 bases and J lost 1 base. The CDR3 bases are TGTGCCAGCAGACGGACAGGGAACACTGAAGCTTTCTTT. It is translated as CASRRTGNTEAFF.

This clonotype was detected ten times or more. V and J are TRBV24-1 and TRBJ2-2, with a tentative D call TRBD1 (6 bases). V lost 5 bases to trimming and J lost 1 base, with 10 bases between them. The CDR3 is 15 residues long. Per germline, CDR1 KGHDR and CDR2 SFDVKD. CDR3 bases: TGTGCCACCAGTGGTACAGGGAAGAACACCGGGGAGCTGTTTTTT. Encoded protein: CATSGTGKNTGELFF.

Ten or more counts support this clonotype. J is TRBJ2-1 and V is TRBV11-3; 7 bases agree with TRBD2. After removal of 5 bases from V and 9 bases from J, the junction contained 13 bases not matched to a gene. This CDR3 spans 15 amino acids. In germline, CDR1 is SGHNT, CDR2 YENEEA. As DNA, the CDR3 is TGTGCCAGCAGCCCAGGGACTACGCATTCGAGTGAGCAGTTCTTC. As protein: CASSPGTTHSSEQFF.

This clonotype was detected many times. The DNA of the CDR3 is TGTGCCAGCAGTTGGGGTCGGGCAGGAGGGTATCAGCCCCAGCATTTT. It yields the protein CASSWGRAGGYQPQHF. The chain links TRBV28 to TRBJ1-5; D is uncertain. With 4 bases removed from V and 5 bases from J, the gap between germline ends came to 18 bases. The CDR3 loop spans 16 amino acids. Germline CDR1 and CDR2: MDHEN and SYDVKM.

The sample holds many counts of this clonotype. The V and J genes are TRBV6-2 or TRBV6-3 and TRBJ2-7, with 7 bases matching TRBD1. V lost 5 bases and J lost 5; bases outside the gene matches: 12. CDR1 is MNHEY and CDR2 is SVGEGT in the germline V gene. The CDR3 is 15 amino acids. The CDR3 here is CASSRAQTGSDEQYF. In nucleotides, the CDR3 is TGTGCCAGCAGTCGGGCCCAGACAGGGAGCGACGAGCAGTACTTC.

The chain is built from TRBV6-5 and TRBJ1-6; 7 bases align to TRBD1. Trimming took 2 bases from V and 2 from J; bases not matched to a gene: 3. The CDR3 has 16 amino acids. Germline V gene data show CDR1 as MNHEY and CDR2 as SVGAGI. CDR3 sequence reads: CASSYAGGTYNSPLHF. In DNA form, the CDR3 reads TGTGCCAGCAGTTACGCAGGGGGGACCTATAATTCACCCCTCCACTTT.

This clonotype was seen a handful of times. The chain uses TRBV6-5 and TRBJ2-2; 7 nucleotides align to TRBD1. The V segment lost 6 bases and the J segment 6 bases; nucleotides outside the gene matches: 4. The CDR3 runs 13 residues. Looked up from germline, CDR1 is MNHEY and CDR2 is SVGAGI. The CDR3: CASRYRGPGELFF. In nucleotides, the CDR3 is TGTGCCAGCAGGTACAGGGGACCCGGGGAGCTGTTTTTT.

This clonotype was counted between two and nine times. The chain carries TRBV11-2 and TRBJ2-1; weak D call: TRBD1 (7 bases). The CDR3 is made up of 15 amino acids. With 10 bases removed from V and 1 base from J, the gap between germline ends came to 17 bases. Germline V CDR1 and CDR2: SGHAT, FQNNGV. The CDR3, as DNA: TGTGCCACCCAGGGGGGAGGCCTATCCTACAATGAGCAGTTCTTC. This gives the protein CATQGGGLSYNEQFF. The complete variable domain, with remaining parts taken from reference TRBV11-2 and TRBJ2-1, reads EAGVAQSPRYKIIEKRQSVAFWCNPISGHATLYWYQQILGQGPKLLIQFQNNGVVDDSQLPKDRFSAERLKGVDSTLKIQPAKLEDSAVYLCATQGGGLSYNEQFFGPGTRLTVL.